The sequence of this T cell receptor (beta chain) was determined in a study of blood T cell repertoires in COVID-19. Study as a whole: Whether acute or convalescent, the COVID-19 samples came from the United States, Italy and Spain. PBMCs, B-cell-depleted T cells, or T cells provided the cDNA or gDNA that made up the material.

Germline V gives CDR1 SGHRS, CDR2 YFSETQ. CDR3 length equals 14 residues. The V gene lost 4 bases and the J gene lost 1 base, with 10 bases spanning the gap. The authors' processing: Reference gene primer amplification yielded estimated nucleated cell counts. Using immunoSEQ multiplex PCR, the repertoire was profiled, and TCRdb retains in-frame clones only, with some absent. V and J calls and clone size are copied from that table; D and trimming were computed from the DNA. The top ten hold approximately 6% of the sample, which has tens of thousands of clones, around 92% seen once. The chain employs TRBV5-1 and TRBJ2-3; D is unresolved. Sequenced: peripheral blood. The receptor was derived from a woman aged 80 or over with acute or convalescent COVID-19. The CDR3 DNA sequence: TGCGCCAGCAGCCGCGACTCGGGCACAGATACGCAGTATTTT. Translating gives CASSRDSGTDTQYF.